This T cell receptor beta chain is drawn from a study of neurological immune-mediated disorders. Regarding the study as a whole: Among expanded clones, no CDR3 amino acid sequences were shared across subjects, a pattern suggesting private repertoires in all groups. For the multiple sclerosis repertoire cluster, an association with any clinical or MRI feature was absent. HTLV-1-associated myelopathy had the most TCR clonal expansion, while multiple sclerosis had the least, a level that fell below healthy controls.

With 10-nucleotide random UMIs included, cDNA was synthesized by 5'RACE. Each CDR3 protein gets one entry after TCRdb re-called the 5' RACE reads with MiXCR. This repertoire shows about 52,000 distinct CDR3 sequences, less than 4% found once; its top ten account for 6.5%. This clonotype was detected many times. Its antigen is not identified. The sequence was obtained from a man aged 55 to 70 with multiple sclerosis. Specimen: PBMCs.

The CDR3 region has the DNA TGCAGTGCCGTTGGTTCTTCCAGTAGTAACTATGGCTACACCTTC. As protein: CSAVGSSSSNYGYTF. This chain connects TRBV20-1 to TRBJ1-2; D is undetermined. CDR3 size: 15 residues. Trimming removed 6 bases from V and 1 base from J, with 18 bases in between. Germline loops: CDR1 DFQATT, CDR2 SNEGSKA (reference sequence).